This T cell receptor beta chain was recorded in a study of OX40 agonist ivuxolimab in advanced cancers. Looking at the study overall: Having had anti-PD-1, anti-PD-L1 or anti-CTLA-4 therapy before was allowed, and over 35% had some. Study results and limitations: Averaged across samples, CD8+ T cells carried more expanded clones than CD4+ did.

The sampling schedule covered blood at baseline, cycle 4 day 1, and cycle 7 day 1. This clone was observed a handful of times. The antigen remains unidentified. Using immunoSEQ multiplex PCR, the repertoire was profiled, and TCRdb retains in-frame clones only, with some absent. Of roughly 48,000 clones in the sample, approximately 90% were seen once. J lost 6 bases, V lost 4 bases, and 7 bases had no gene match. CDR1 and CDR2 from the germline V gene are SGHAT and FQNNGV. This CDR3 is built from 14 residues. The source of this sequence is an adult with an advanced solid tumor such as melanoma, head and neck, liver or kidney cancer. The sample was CD4+ or CD8+ T cells sorted from blood, taken in a trial of the OX40 agonist ivuxolimab. The chain uses TRBV11-2 and TRBJ2-7; the match to TRBD2 covers 9 bases. In DNA form, the CDR3 reads TGTGCCAGCAGCTCACCGGGACTAGCCTCCGAGCAGTACTTC. Its protein product is CASSSPGLASEQYF.